This T cell receptor beta chain was retrieved from a study of cytomegalovirus exposure and HLA in healthy donors. Broader study findings: Investigators reported approximately 150 TCR beta chains as tied to cytomegalovirus.

These donors counted as nominally healthy when sampled, but unrecorded immune exposures were likely. It was with 60 Vbeta and 13 Jbeta primers that the PCR ran. The data were produced by immunoSEQ multiplex PCR, yet TCRdb's version contains in-frame clones alone and is incomplete. Of 60,000 to 90,000 clones listed, 80% to 90% are singletons. In regard to this clone: What it binds is unknown.

The receptor was derived from a man between 65 and 80 years old in good health and CMV-seropositive. Source material: PBMCs.

The CDR3: CASSQDSGTAYGYTF. CDR3 DNA: TGTGCCAGCAGCCAGGACTCAGGGACAGCCTATGGCTACACCTTC. J is TRBJ1-2 and V is TRBV14; TRBD1 agrees at 7 bases. The CDR3 has 15 residues. With 3 bases clipped from V and 4 bases from J, the junction kept 8 bases outside the gene matches. The germline V gene has CDR1 SGHDN and CDR2 FVKESK.